The present TCR beta chain was sequenced within a study of cytotoxic CD8 clonotypes in ibrutinib-treated CLL (dated by TCRdb to about 2021). Background on the whole study: In this cohort, approximately 15 patients were treatment-naive and roughly 10 were relapsed/refractory, while approximately 18 had unmutated IGHV. Responses were partial in 24 patients and complete in 2; after median about 63 months follow-up, about 14 stayed in remission and some twelve progressed. Response samples were taken after a median of approximately a year on treatment, ranging from about 6 to 40 months. An average of 255,043 productive templates and tens of thousands of productive rearrangements was obtained per sample. Of the 86 people in the trial, around 25 had longitudinal samples available. Cryopreserved peripheral blood mononuclear cells were collected at three points: before therapy, at response, and at either sustained remission or disease progression. The investigation overall reported the following: Lymph node repertoires were not examined, and the timing of sampling was not matched between patients in sustained remission and those whose disease progressed. Clonality rose at ibrutinib response, remained stable during sustained remission, and dropped back toward baseline at progression. At baseline, clonality was higher than in age-matched healthy donors and showed a strong correlation with circulating CD8+ T-cell counts. Public clonotypes were rare and either contracted or stayed stable during treatment, and the rise in clonality at ibrutinib response reflected the expansion of private clonotypes.

For TCR beta library preparation, roughly 2.2 micrograms of genomic DNA were isolated from cryopreserved PBMCs. Longitudinal blood samples from CLL patients receiving ibrutinib monotherapy were subjected to high-throughput TCR beta sequencing. The patients took part in an open-label, single-center phase 2 trial of ibrutinib monotherapy. A MiSeq instrument was used for deep resolution sequencing, which targeted depths ranging from 1 in 1 million up to 1 in 200,000 T cells, with coverage averaging 10x for each clonotype. The immunoSEQ hsTCRB Kit was used to generate TCR beta libraries. For the original study's pipeline: Data were analyzed with ImmunoSEQ Data Assistant and ImmunoSEQ Analyzer, with V, D and J genes assigned per IMGT definitions. Clonality was computed as one minus normalized Shannon entropy of productive rearrangement frequencies, ranging from 0 to 1. Public clonotype analysis was restricted to overrepresented clonotypes comprising at least 0.05% of each patient's repertoire. Repertoires from roughly 13 age-matched healthy donors in immuneACCESS were used as clonality controls. TCRdb mirrors the immuneACCESS table, restricted to in-frame sequences. Some clones are absent from its copies; in checked studies, under half trace to an unresolved V gene, and the reason for the others is unknown. That table supplies the V and J calls and clone size; D and trimming were determined from the DNA. This sample gives approximately 33,000 clones in total; about 70% of them show up just once. The ten top clones hold roughly a quarter of the sample.

In its sample, this clone was seen a few times. What antigen it recognizes has not been identified. No quality values exist for individual bases; no much larger clone is one base distant. From a lookup of the germline V gene, CDR1 and CDR2 are SQVTM and ANQGSEA. Trimming takes 5 bases off V and 3 bases off J; junction bases not matched to a gene: 7. From the cysteine up to the phenylalanine, the CDR3 has a length of 15 residues. The entry retains the CDR3 DNA only, 45 bases that are in frame from base 1. The V and J segments used are TRBV29-1 and TRBJ2-1; 10 bases in between match TRBD2. This TCR was sampled from a human donor with chronic lymphocytic leukemia. The source was PBMCs, collected before ibrutinib treatment. Here the CDR3 is given as CSVRGGLADYNEQFF. In nucleotide form, the sequence is TGCAGCGTTCGAGGAGGACTAGCGGACTACAATGAGCAGTTCTTC.